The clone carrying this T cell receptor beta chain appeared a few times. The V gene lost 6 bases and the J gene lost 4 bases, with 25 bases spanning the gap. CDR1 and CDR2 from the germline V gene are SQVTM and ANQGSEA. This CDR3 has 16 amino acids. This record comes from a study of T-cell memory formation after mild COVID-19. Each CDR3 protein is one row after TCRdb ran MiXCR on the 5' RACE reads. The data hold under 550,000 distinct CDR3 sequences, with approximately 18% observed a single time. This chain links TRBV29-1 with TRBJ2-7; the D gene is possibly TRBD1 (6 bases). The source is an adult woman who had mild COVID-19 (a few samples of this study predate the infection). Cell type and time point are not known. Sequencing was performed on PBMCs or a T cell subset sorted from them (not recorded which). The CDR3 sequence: CSVVVLDSPFRYEQYF. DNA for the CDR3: TGCAGCGTAGTCGTATTGGACAGCCCCTTTAGGTACGAGCAGTACTTC.